The entry below describes one T cell receptor (beta chain). Its antigen is not known. These data originate in a study of OX40 agonist ivuxolimab in advanced cancers. For the study at large: The patients received agonistic anti-OX40 (CD134) antibody ivuxolimab. Prior therapy, whether anti-PD-1, anti-PD-L1 or anti-CTLA-4, was allowed, and under 50% had some. Broader study findings: Averaged across samples, CD8+ T cells carried more expanded clones than CD4+ did.

The method was immunoSEQ multiplex PCR; TCRdb's version includes in-frame clones alone and lacks a portion of them. The table lists approximately 77,000 clones, around four fifths of them singletons. The V gene end was trimmed by 5 bases and the J gene end by 1 base; junction bases not matched to a gene: 4. CDR3 size: 15 residues. Germline CDR1 reads ENHRY; CDR2 reads SYGVKD. The chain joins TRBV10-3 to TRBJ1-1; 10 bases agree with TRBD1. The sample was CD4+ or CD8+ T cells sorted from blood, taken in a trial of the OX40 agonist ivuxolimab. This receptor was identified in an adult with an advanced solid tumor such as melanoma, head and neck, liver or kidney cancer. CDR3 sequence (DNA): TGTGCCATCAGTTCACGGACAGGGGGGAACACTGAAGCTTTCTTT. Residues: CAISSRTGGNTEAFF.